This TCR beta chain was captured by sequencing in a study of blood T cell repertoires in COVID-19. Looking at the study overall: There were acute and convalescent COVID-19 samples, and they came from the United States, Italy and Spain.

Assay used: immunoSEQ multiplex PCR; TCRdb lists only in-frame clones, some missing. The repertoire holds about 210,000 clones, about 91% seen once, with approximately 10% in the top ten. J gave up 4 bases and V 5 bases, and 8 bases lay outside the gene matches. The CDR3 is made up of 15 amino acids. Per germline, CDR1 MDHEN and CDR2 SYDVKM. This receptor was identified in a man between 18 and 35 years old with acute COVID-19. V is TRBV28 and J is TRBJ1-3; TRBD1 matches 7 bases. The source material was PBMCs or T cells enriched from blood (not recorded which). The CDR3 DNA follows: TGTGCCAGCAGTACCTTGACAGGGTTGGGAAACACCATATATTTT. Translated, it gives CASSTLTGLGNTIYF.